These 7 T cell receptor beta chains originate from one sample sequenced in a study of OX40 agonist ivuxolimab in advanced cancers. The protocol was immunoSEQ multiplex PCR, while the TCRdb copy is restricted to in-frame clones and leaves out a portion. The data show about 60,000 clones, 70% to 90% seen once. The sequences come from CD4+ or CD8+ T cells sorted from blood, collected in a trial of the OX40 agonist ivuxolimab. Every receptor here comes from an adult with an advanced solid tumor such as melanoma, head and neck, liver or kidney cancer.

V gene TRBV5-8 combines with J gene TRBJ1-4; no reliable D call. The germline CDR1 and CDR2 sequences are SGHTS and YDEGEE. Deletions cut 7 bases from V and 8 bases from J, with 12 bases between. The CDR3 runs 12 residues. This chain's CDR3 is CASRSPGEKLFF. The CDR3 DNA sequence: TGTGCCAGCCGTTCCCCGGGAGAAAAACTGTTTTTT.

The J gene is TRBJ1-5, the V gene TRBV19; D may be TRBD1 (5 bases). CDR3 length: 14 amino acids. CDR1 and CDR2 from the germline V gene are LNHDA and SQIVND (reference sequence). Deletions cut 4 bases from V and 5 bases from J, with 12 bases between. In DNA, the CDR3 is TGTGCCAGTAGTACTGGGGGGGGGTATCAGCCCCAGCATTTT. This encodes CASSTGGGYQPQHF.

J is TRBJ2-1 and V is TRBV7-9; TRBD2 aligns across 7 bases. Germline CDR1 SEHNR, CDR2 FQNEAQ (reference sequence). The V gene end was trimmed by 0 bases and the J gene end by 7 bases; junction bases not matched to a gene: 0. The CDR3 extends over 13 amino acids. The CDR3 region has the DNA TGTGCCAGCAGCTTAGCGGGGGGGAATGAGCAGTTCTTC. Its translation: CASSLAGGNEQFF.

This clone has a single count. CDR3 amino acids: CASSDDRGSSYEQYF. The CDR3 coding sequence is TGTGCCAGCAGTGATGATCGGGGATCATCCTACGAGCAGTACTTC. The V and J genes are TRBV2 and TRBJ2-7; tentative D call: TRBD2 (5 bases). The CDR3 covers 15 residues. Germline values: CDR1 SNHLY, CDR2 FYNNEI. The germline V and J ends were trimmed by 3 bases and 1 base, with 13 bases remaining between them.

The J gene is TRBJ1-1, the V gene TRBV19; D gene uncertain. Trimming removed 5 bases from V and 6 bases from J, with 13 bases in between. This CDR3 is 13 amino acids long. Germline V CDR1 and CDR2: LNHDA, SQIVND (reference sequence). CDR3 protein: CASSAYGFAEAFF. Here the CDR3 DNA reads TGTGCCAGTAGTGCCTACGGGTTCGCTGAAGCTTTCTTT.

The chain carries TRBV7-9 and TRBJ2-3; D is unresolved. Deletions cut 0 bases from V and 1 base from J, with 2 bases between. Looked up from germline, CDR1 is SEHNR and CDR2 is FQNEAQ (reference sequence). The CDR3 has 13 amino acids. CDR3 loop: CASSLARTDTQYF. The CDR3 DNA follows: TGTGCCAGCAGCTTAGCGCGCACAGATACGCAGTATTTT.

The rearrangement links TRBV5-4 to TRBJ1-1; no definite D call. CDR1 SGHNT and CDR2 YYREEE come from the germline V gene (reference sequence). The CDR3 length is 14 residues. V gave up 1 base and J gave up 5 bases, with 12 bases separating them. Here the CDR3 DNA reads TGTGCCAGCAGCTTGACCCCTAAGGAAACTGAAGCTTTCTTT. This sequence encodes CASSLTPKETEAFF.